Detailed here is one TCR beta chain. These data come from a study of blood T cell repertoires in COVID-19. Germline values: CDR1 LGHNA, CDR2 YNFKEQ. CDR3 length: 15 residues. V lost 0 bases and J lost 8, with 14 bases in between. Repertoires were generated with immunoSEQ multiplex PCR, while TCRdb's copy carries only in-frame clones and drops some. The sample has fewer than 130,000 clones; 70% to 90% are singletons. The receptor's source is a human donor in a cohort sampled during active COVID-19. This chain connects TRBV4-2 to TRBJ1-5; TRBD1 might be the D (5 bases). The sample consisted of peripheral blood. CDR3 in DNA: TGTGCCAGCAGCCAAGATGTCGGGGGGACTGAGCCCCAGCATTTT. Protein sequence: CASSQDVGGTEPQHF.